This T cell receptor (beta chain) originates from a study of regulatory T cells in long-lasting Graves disease. Study summary: With positive TSH receptor antibodies and over 5 years of antithyroid drugs, Graves' disease was considered persistent. Overall study findings and caveats: The study found persistent patients shared more public clonotypes (roughly 2,800) than new patients (roughly 880). Persistent disease preferred TRBV28, TRBJ1-2 and TRBJ2-5; new disease, TRBV20-1 and TRBJ2-1. The TCR repertoire of persistent Graves' patients was less diverse than that of newly diagnosed ones.

Looked up from germline, CDR1 is MGHDK and CDR2 is SYGVNS. V lost 2 bases, J lost 3 bases, and 19 bases lay in between. The CDR3 has 17 residues. To make TCR beta libraries, researchers used iRepertoire HTBI primers and Arm-PCR of CDR3 regions. A single record per CDR3 protein comes from TCRdb applying MiXCR to the multiplex PCR reads. The sample records 350,000 to 500,000 distinct CDR3 sequences, 21% being singletons. Time point given: persistent/refractory GD, antithyroid drugs over 5 years with positive TRAb. PBMCs provided the RNA from which the TCR library was made. This clonotype was seen repeatedly, ten times or more. The antigen is undetermined.

The rearrangement joins TRBV25-1 to TRBJ2-5, with TRBD1 as a possible D gene (5 bases). The starting material was peripheral blood mononuclear cells (PBMCs), obtained when the disease was refractory, from a patient treated with antithyroid drugs. This TCR was recovered from a female donor with Graves disease. CDR3 sequence (DNA): TGTGCCAGCAGTGAACCGGCAGGGTGGAAGGTCGAAGAGACCCAGTACTTC. This translates into CASSEPAGWKVEETQYF.